The 24 T cell receptor beta chains listed next were all sequenced from one sample in a study of beta chain features in type 1 diabetes. General study points: Moderately but significantly shorter TCRB CDR3s were found in Type 1 diabetes patients in all four CD4+ subsets.

Since all of the isolated RNA was reverse transcribed, expressed TCRB transcripts were what got sequenced. The protocol was immunoSEQ multiplex PCR, while the TCRdb copy is restricted to in-frame clones and leaves out a portion. The sample holds tens of thousands of clones, approximately 70% seen once. No antigens are known for them. Sample: Tregs from blood. Source of these receptors: a woman aged 18-30 years with type 1 diabetes.

This clone has a handful of counts. The V gene is TRBV7-9, the J gene TRBJ2-7, with 7 bases fitting TRBD1. CDR3 length: 15 amino acids. The V gene end was trimmed by 1 base and the J gene end by 2 bases; junction bases not matched to a gene: 5. Germline-derived CDR1 and CDR2 are SEHNR and FQNEAQ (reference sequence). CDR3 DNA sequence: TGTGCCAGCAGCTTAGTCTTCGGGACAGCCTACGAGCAGTACTTC. It is translated as CASSLVFGTAYEQYF.

The J gene is TRBJ2-1, the V gene TRBV18; no clear D. With 1 base removed from V and 0 bases from J, the gap between germline ends came to 10 bases. From germline, CDR1 is KGHSH and CDR2 LQKENI. This CDR3 is 16 amino acids long. The CDR3 DNA sequence: TGTGCCAGCTCACCACGGGCCCCAAGCTCCTACAATGAGCAGTTCTTC. Protein sequence: CASSPRAPSSYNEQFF.

The chain carries TRBV5-1 and TRBJ2-2; no definite D call. Trimming took 2 bases from V and 1 from J, leaving 9 bases between them. The germline CDR1 and CDR2 sequences are SGHRS and YFSETQ. The CDR3 spans 15 residues. CDR3 protein: CASSFGRRNTGELFF. CDR3 bases: TGCGCCAGCAGCTTTGGCAGAAGGAACACCGGGGAGCTGTTTTTT.

V is TRBV10-3 and J is TRBJ2-7, with a weak D call TRBD1 (5 bases). Per the germline V gene, CDR1 is ENHRY and CDR2 is SYGVKD. The germline V and J ends were trimmed by 2 bases and 4 bases, with 12 bases remaining between them. CDR3 size: 14 residues. This CDR3 reads CAISEIGVGYEQYF. The CDR3 DNA reads TGTGCCATCAGTGAGATAGGGGTGGGGTACGAGCAGTACTTC.

The chain is built from TRBV19 and TRBJ1-1; D is undetermined. Germline loops: CDR1 LNHDA, CDR2 SQIVND (reference sequence). This CDR3 is built from 13 residues. V was clipped by 5 bases and J by 7 bases, with 14 bases between them. CDR3 loop: CASSYGPGREAFF. CDR3 coding DNA: TGTGCCAGTAGTTACGGTCCTGGTCGTGAAGCTTTCTTT.

As DNA, the CDR3 is TGCGCCAGCAGCCGGCTACAGGGATACTCTGGAAACACCATATATTTT. Translating it yields CASSRLQGYSGNTIYF. The V gene is TRBV5-1, the J gene TRBJ1-3; possibly TRBD1 for D (6 bases). V was clipped by 4 bases and J by 0 bases, with 14 bases between them. CDR1 and CDR2 from the germline V gene are SGHRS and YFSETQ. CDR3 length equals 16 residues.

The rearrangement uses TRBV7-2 and TRBJ2-4, with D uncertain. The CDR3 is made up of 14 amino acids. Germline loops: CDR1 SGHTA, CDR2 FQGNSA. The V end lost 5 bases, the J end lost 0 bases, and 8 bases lay between the germline ends. CDR3 region: CASSPEVAKNIQYF. DNA for the CDR3: TGTGCCAGCAGCCCCGAGGTAGCCAAAAACATTCAGTACTTC.

This clone was detected only a few times. The rearrangement uses TRBV11-3 and TRBJ1-6; unclear D gene. V was shortened by 1 base and J by 5 bases, with 6 bases between the two germline ends. CDR3 length: 14 residues. Per the germline V gene, CDR1 is SGHNT and CDR2 is YENEEA. In DNA, the CDR3 is TGTGCCAGCAGCTTAGGGACTGATAATTCACCCCTCCACTTT. Amino acid sequence: CASSLGTDNSPLHF.

V and J are TRBV5-1 and TRBJ2-3, with 14 positions matching TRBD2. Per germline, CDR1 SGHRS and CDR2 YFSETQ. The CDR3 contains 16 residues. With 4 bases clipped from V and 6 bases from J, the junction kept 7 bases outside the gene matches. The CDR3 DNA reads TGCGCCAGCAGCACCGGGACTAGCGGGAGTTGGGATACGCAGTATTTT. Translated, it gives CASSTGTSGSWDTQYF.

This clone was counted only a few times. CDR3 DNA: TGTGCCAGCAGTCCCGGCAGGGGAGAAGAGACCCAGTACTTC. As protein: CASSPGRGEETQYF. The rearrangement joins TRBV9 to TRBJ2-5; tentative D call: TRBD1 (6 bases). The V gene lost 5 bases and the J gene lost 3 bases, with 14 bases spanning the gap. This CDR3 region has 14 residues. Germline V CDR1 and CDR2: SGDLS, YYNGEE.

CDR3 protein: CASSPPDTIYGYTF. The DNA of the CDR3 is TGTGCCAGCAGTCCCCCGGACACAATCTATGGCTACACCTTC. The genes are TRBV28 and TRBJ1-2, with D perhaps matching TRBD1 (5 bases). With 5 bases removed from V and 4 bases from J, the gap between germline ends came to 14 bases. Germline V gene lookup returns CDR1 MDHEN and CDR2 SYDVKM. The CDR3 extends over 14 amino acids.

V and J are TRBV11-2 and TRBJ1-1; TRBD1 is a possible D gene (6 bases). Germline V gene lookup returns CDR1 SGHAT and CDR2 FQNNGV. CDR3 length equals 14 residues. Deletions cut 1 base from V and 4 bases from J, with 10 bases between. In nucleotides, the CDR3 is TGTGCCAGCAGCTTAGGGGGGGGGCGCACTGAAGCTTTCTTT. Translated, it gives CASSLGGGRTEAFF.

The V gene is TRBV4-3, the J gene TRBJ1-5; TRBD1 aligns across 7 bases. The J segment lost 6 bases and the V segment lost 8 bases, leaving 16 bases of the junction unmatched. This CDR3 comprises 16 residues. Looked up from germline, CDR1 is LGHNA and CDR2 is YSLEER. CDR3 protein: CASQSVTGVFGQPQHF. Here the CDR3 DNA reads TGCGCCAGCCAATCTGTAACAGGGGTCTTTGGTCAGCCCCAGCATTTT.

The chain combines TRBV18 with TRBJ1-1; 7 bases line up with TRBD1. V shed 3 bases and J 1 base; nucleotides not matched to a gene: 5. This CDR3 has 15 amino acids. Germline CDR1 and CDR2: KGHSH and LQKENI. The CDR3 nucleotides are TGTGCCAGCTCACCGAGGGACAGTCGGAACACTGAAGCTTTCTTT. Amino acid sequence: CASSPRDSRNTEAFF.

The rearrangement links TRBV7-2 to TRBJ1-2; D is uncertain. Trimming shortened V by 5 bases and J by 3 bases, and 16 bases separated the two germline ends. CDR1 is SGHTA, CDR2 FQGNSA, per germline. This CDR3 is 15 amino acids long. The chain's CDR3 is CASSLTGRVYYGYTF. CDR3 sequence (DNA): TGTGCCAGCAGCCTAACCGGTCGGGTTTACTATGGCTACACCTTC.

The chain has TRBV7-2 and TRBJ2-4, with D possibly matching TRBD1 (5 bases). The germline V and J ends were trimmed by 3 bases and 8 bases, with 8 bases remaining between them. CDR1 and CDR2 from the germline V gene are SGHTA and FQGNSA. The CDR3 loop spans 12 amino acids. CDR3 DNA sequence: TGTGCCAGCAGCTTGGCAGGGTACATTCAGTACTTC. This encodes CASSLAGYIQYF.

This chain joins TRBV11-3 and TRBJ1-2; possibly TRBD1 for D (5 bases). The germline CDR1 and CDR2 sequences are SGHNT and YENEEA. With 6 bases removed from V and 8 bases from J, the gap between germline ends came to 10 bases. CDR3 length equals 11 residues. Written as DNA, the CDR3 is TGTGCCAGCAGTCGGGGGTTAGGCTACACCTTC. Amino acids: CASSRGLGYTF.

This clone occurred a few times. This chain links TRBV11-3 with TRBJ2-2, with TRBD1 identical over 7 bases. The CDR3 is 17 residues long. Losses at the gene ends were 1 base for V and 1 base for J; bases not matched to a gene: 6. Germline V CDR1 and CDR2: SGHNT, YENEEA. The CDR3 DNA is TGTGCCAGCAGCTTAGCTCAGGGGGTACAGAACACCGGGGAGCTGTTTTTT. This codes for CASSLAQGVQNTGELFF. Based on the CDR3 plus reference TRBV11-3 and TRBJ2-2, the full variable domain is EAGVVQSPRYKIIEKKQPVAFWCNPISGHNTLYWYLQNLGQGPELLIRYENEEAVDDSQLPKDRFSAERLKGVDSTLKIQPAELGDSAVYLCASSLAQGVQNTGELFFGEGSRLTVL.

This clone was recorded only once. This chain joins TRBV7-2 and TRBJ2-4; 10 bases map to TRBD2. This CDR3 contains 13 residues. The V gene's germline CDR1 is SGHTA and CDR2 FQGNSA. The V and J ends lost 6 bases and 8 bases, in that order; junction bases with no gene match: 4. The CDR3 here is CASRSGGAHIQYF. CDR3 nucleotide sequence: TGTGCCAGCAGGAGCGGGGGGGCGCACATTCAGTACTTC.

CDR3 sequence reads: CASSQEPRTLWETQYF. In DNA form, the CDR3 reads TGCGCCAGCAGCCAAGAGCCTAGGACATTGTGGGAGACCCAGTACTTC. This rearrangement joins TRBV4-1 to TRBJ2-5; D perhaps matches TRBD1 (5 bases). The CDR3 totals 16 residues. Germline V CDR1 and CDR2: MGHRA, YSYEKL. V lost 0 bases and J lost 5, with 16 bases in between.

In its sample, this clone was seen a few times. The rearrangement uses TRBV4-3 and TRBJ2-5; 8 nucleotides agree with TRBD2. The CDR3 runs to 16 residues. The V gene's germline CDR1 is LGHNA and CDR2 YSLEER. J was trimmed by 4 bases and V by 4 bases; bases with no gene match: 11. The CDR3 protein is CASSRRGEGLSETQYF. The CDR3 bases are TGCGCCAGCAGCCGGCGGGGGGAGGGCCTATCAGAGACCCAGTACTTC.

Notes on this clone: A junction boundary mismatches the germline segment, possibly from a read error. V gene TRBV19 combines with J gene TRBJ2-3; 10 bases match TRBD1. CDR1 is LNHDA and CDR2 is SQIVND in the germline V gene (reference sequence). The CDR3 spans 15 residues. CDR3 in DNA: TGTGCCAGTACAACGAGACAGGGGGCAACAGATACGCGGTATTTT. It encodes CASTTRQGATDTRYF.

This clone has only a few counts. The rearrangement links TRBV19 to TRBJ1-1, with 7 bases identical to TRBD1. The CDR3 covers 14 residues. The V segment lost 6 bases and the J segment 5 bases; nucleotides outside the gene matches: 9. Per germline, CDR1 LNHDA and CDR2 SQIVND (reference sequence). CDR3 in amino acids: CASRNRGFKTEAFF. Written as DNA, the CDR3 is TGTGCCAGTAGGAACAGGGGATTTAAGACTGAAGCTTTCTTT.

The chain recombines TRBV13 with TRBJ2-1; TRBD1 aligns across 9 bases. CDR1 and CDR2 from the germline V gene are PRHDT and FYEKMQ (reference sequence). V shed 7 bases and J 6 bases; nucleotides not matched to a gene: 10. This CDR3 is 15 amino acids long. CDR3 coding DNA: TGTGCCAGCAACCTCCGGGACAGGGCGATCAATGAGCAGTTCTTC. Translation: CASNLRDRAINEQFF.